Below, one T cell receptor beta chain is given with its context. Its antigen specificity is not known. Per-base quality was not reported, and no clone a single base away is much larger than it. Genomic DNA was isolated and then used for TCRbeta deep sequencing. TCRbeta CDR3 sequencing and initial data processing were performed with the immunoSEQ assay as a commercial service. In the original analysis: Reads were demultiplexed, adapter and primer sequences were trimmed, similar clones were merged through frequency-ratio clustering, and V, D, J genes were annotated using IMGT. Sourced from immuneACCESS, this table was stored by TCRdb with only in-frame sequences that have V and J called. A share of the clones is absent; for the studies checked, an unresolved V gene accounts for under half, and the remainder has no known explanation. V, J and clone size are those of that table, while D and trimming were read from the DNA. The sample records 12,000 to 15,000 clones, around four fifths of which are singletons. The top ten clonotypes cover about 30% of the sample.

The data were taken from a study of somatic mutations in T cells in chronic GVHD (dated by TCRdb to about 2020). Sorting staining used anti-CD3, anti-CD4, anti-CD8 and a Vbeta20 antibody from the IOTest Beta Mark kit on a FACSAria III, with purity above 98%. Peripheral blood was collected in sodium heparin tubes, and mononuclear cells were isolated by Ficoll-Paque PLUS density gradient centrifugation. Before TCRbeta deep sequencing, the CD4+ Vbeta20+, CD4+ Vbeta20-, and CD8+ T cell fractions were FACS-sorted. The CDR3 runs 15 amino acids, cysteine and phenylalanine included. Left in the record is the CDR3 DNA by itself, 45 bases read in frame from the first base. Trimming removed 5 bases from V and 1 base from J, leaving 14 bases between the germline ends. CDR1 and CDR2, per the germline V gene, are SGHVS and FQNEAQ.

This receptor was obtained from a male patient aged 50 to 59 with chronic graft-versus-host disease. Once a transplant has taken place, some T cells may be donor derived. The chain joins TRBV7-8 to TRBJ1-2, with the D gene not confidently named. Sequencing was carried out using Vbeta20-negative CD4+ T cells from blood. The cell subset or site label, read with the paper, signifies: CD4+ T cells sorted as TCR Vbeta20 negative by flow cytometry. The CDR3 in this case is CASSGPGFLNYGYTF. The DNA is as follows: TGTGCCAGCAGCGGGCCGGGATTCCTTAACTATGGCTACACCTTC.